This T cell receptor (beta chain) originates from a study of T cell responses to AZD1222 COVID-19 vaccine. Study-wide results and limits: Among the donors, most were white British and more were female, and clonal diversity was possibly underestimated.

This CDR3 is built from 13 residues. V lost 5 bases and J 3 bases, leaving 10 bases between the germline ends. Germline-derived CDR1 and CDR2 are MDHEN and SYDVKM. Only in-frame clones appear in the TCRdb table, and some are missing; sequencing was by immunoSEQ multiplex PCR. This table holds 250,000 to 300,000 clones, around 93% found once. Comments on this clone: What it binds is unknown.

This receptor was obtained from an adult who received the AZD1222 COVID-19 vaccine. This specimen consisted of peripheral blood, obtained 28 days after the second AZD1222 dose. The chain has TRBV28 and TRBJ1-1; D ambiguous. CDR3: CASSQLGDTEAFF. CDR3 nucleotide sequence: TGTGCCAGCAGTCAACTTGGGGACACTGAAGCTTTCTTT.